What follows is one T cell receptor beta chain and its context. The specificity of this receptor is unknown. No much larger clonotype is one base removed from it; base qualities were not supplied. TCR beta CDR3 regions were sequenced from DNA using the immunoSEQ Assay. Processing in the source paper ran as follows. T cell density was computed as TCR beta template counts normalized to usable DNA estimated by amplifying housekeeping genes. Richness was estimated using the preseqR package, with extrapolation to 400,000 templates for PBMC samples and to 120,000 templates for tissue samples. Clonality was taken to be one minus Pielou's evenness. Tissue-enriched TCRs were identified by differential abundance testing using productive amino-acid clonotypes, minimum total count 5 and alpha 0.1. Repertoire overlap between compartments was quantified with the Jaccard Index and Morisita Overlap Index. GLIPH grouped TCR beta CDR3s together with public tetramer-defined viral CDR3s, and a viral motif had to include at least three viral sequences and show V-gene enrichment. The table was pulled from immuneACCESS by TCRdb, which kept in-frame rearrangements only. Such tables lose some clones; where checked, under half of the loss comes from unresolved V genes, and the rest has no known cause. The V and J calls and clone size are taken from that table; D and trimming were inferred from the DNA. This sample holds fewer than 40,000 clones; roughly 93% were observed only once. Of the sample, roughly 8.2% falls within the top ten clones.

The data stem from a study of T cells in localized non-small cell lung cancer (dated by TCRdb to about 2020). Regarding the complete study: T cell repertoires of fewer than 250 early-stage NSCLC patients were analyzed, with tumors being compared against uninvolved tumor-adjacent lungs. The cohort comprised 236 treatment-naïve NSCLC patients with resected, localized lung tumors. NSCLC patients had a mean age of roughly 66 years, and approximately 140 were male and about 98 female. Study-level results and caveats: Because multi-region tumor sequencing was not done, intratumor heterogeneity could not be ruled out. The highest T cell clonality was observed in uninvolved tumor-adjacent lung, where clonality exceeded that of tumor, suggesting that antigenic responses were more focused in uninvolved tumor-adjacent lung. Longer overall survival was associated with higher blood T cell density, whereas shorter survival was associated with higher adjacent-lung clonality. Because the study design was exploratory, TCR variables were selected using unadjusted p-values without false-discovery rate correction. A median of 57 of the top 100 tumor clones were detected in paired uninvolved adjacent lung, and around 30 of these tumor clones were also found among the top 100 clones of the paired uninvolved adjacent lung.

At diagnosis, peripheral blood, uninvolved tumor-adjacent lung and tumor were collected and were preserved as a mix of fresh-frozen and FFPE material. For TCR repertoire profiling, the blood samples were analyzed as peripheral blood mononuclear cells. The sequences come from peripheral blood, collected before any cancer treatment. This clonotype originated in a female donor at least 60 years old with stage I lung adenocarcinoma.

Read as DNA, the sequence is TGTGCCAGTAGTATGGGACTAGCGGCCGGGGGGAATGAGCAGTTCTTC. The resulting protein is CASSMGLAAGGNEQFF. The sequence links TRBV19 to TRBJ2-1; TRBD2 lines up with 11 middle nucleotides. The CDR3 contains 16 residues, cysteine and phenylalanine counted. The only DNA kept is the CDR3, 48 bases in frame from the first base. V and J are trimmed by 3 bases and 7 bases, and the gene matches miss 8 bases of the junction. CDR1 is given as LNHDA and CDR2 as SQIVND, both from the germline V gene (reference sequence). This CDR3, with the reference TRBV19 and TRBJ2-1 proteins standing in past its ends, gives the full variable domain DGGITQSPKYLFRKEGQNVTLSCEQNLNHDAMYWYRQDPGQGLRLIYYSQIVNDFQKGDIAEGYSVSREKKESFPLTVTSAQKNPTAFYLCASSMGLAAGGNEQFFGPGTRLTVL.